The 3 T cell receptor beta chains in this list originate from one sample, sequenced in a study of human T cells and chemical hapten exposure. Time point in this sample: patch test 2, 6 weeks after DPC sensitization. As for treatment: therapeutic diphenylcyclopropenone sensitization with weekly scalp DPC. Via MiXCR, TCRdb re-called the RACE reads, giving one row per CDR3 protein. The sample shows tens of thousands of distinct CDR3 sequences, less than 10% of them seen only once. This sample comprised whole blood, obtained in connection with sensitization to the hapten diphenylcyclopropenone (DPC). The receptors originated from a woman aged 45 to 65 with alopecia areata. Some clones in this sample may be carry-over from other donors' samples.

The sample holds many counts of this clonotype. The V call is TRBV6-6, the J call TRBJ2-5, with 9 bases lining up with TRBD1. V lost 8 bases and J lost 1; bases outside the gene matches: 11. CDR1 MNHNY and CDR2 SVGAGI come from the germline V gene (reference sequence). The CDR3 contains 16 residues. CDR3 amino acids: CASAGTGTSSQETQYF. In nucleotides, the CDR3 is TGTGCCAGCGCCGGGACAGGGACGAGTTCCCAAGAGACCCAGTACTTC.

This clonotype appeared many times. The rearrangement joins TRBV28 to TRBJ2-7, with 9 nucleotides matching TRBD1. The V gene's germline CDR1 is MDHEN and CDR2 SYDVKM. V shed 2 bases, J shed 2 bases, and the junction held 4 bases outside the gene matches. This CDR3 is 15 amino acids long. The CDR3, as DNA: TGTGCCAGCAGTTTAATGGGACAGGGAACCTACGAGCAGTACTTC. The encoded protein is CASSLMGQGTYEQYF.

The chain has TRBV6-2 or TRBV6-3 and TRBJ2-6, with 7 bases matching TRBD2. The junction had 22 bases not matched to a gene; V was cut back by 6 bases and J by 2 bases. CDR1 MNHEY and CDR2 SVGEGT come from the germline V gene. The CDR3 extends over 21 amino acids. The CDR3 coding sequence is TGTGCCAGCAGCTCCCGCTTCCTTCCGGGGGGACCCAGACCTGGGGCCAACGTCCTGACTTTC. This translates into CASSSRFLPGGPRPGANVLTF.